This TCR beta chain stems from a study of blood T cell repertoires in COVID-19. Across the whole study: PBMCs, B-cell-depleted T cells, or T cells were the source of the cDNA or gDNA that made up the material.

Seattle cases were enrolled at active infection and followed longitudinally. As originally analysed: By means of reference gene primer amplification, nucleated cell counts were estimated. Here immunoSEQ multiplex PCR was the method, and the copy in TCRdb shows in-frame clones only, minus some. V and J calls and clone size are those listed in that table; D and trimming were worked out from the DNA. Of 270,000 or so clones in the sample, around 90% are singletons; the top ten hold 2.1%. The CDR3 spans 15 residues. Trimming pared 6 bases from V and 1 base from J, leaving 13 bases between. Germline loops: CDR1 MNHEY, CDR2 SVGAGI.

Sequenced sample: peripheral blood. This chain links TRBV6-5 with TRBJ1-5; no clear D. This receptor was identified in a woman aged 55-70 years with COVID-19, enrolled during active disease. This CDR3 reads CASSRGDTSNQPQHF. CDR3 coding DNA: TGTGCCAGCAGCCGGGGAGACACCAGCAATCAGCCCCAGCATTTT.